This T cell receptor (beta chain) comes out of a study of human T cells and chemical hapten exposure. Study information: After 6 days, upper back 0.01% DPC patch tests were scored. Patients having alopecia areata, totalis or universalis were mostly female.

This CDR3 has 15 residues. CDR1 SEHNR and CDR2 FQNEAQ come from the germline V gene (reference sequence). V dropped 6 bases and J dropped 2 bases, with 17 bases sitting between them. TCRdb used MiXCR to reprocess the RACE reads, holding one entry per CDR3 protein. The table includes about 110,000 distinct CDR3 sequences, roughly a tenth detected once. This clonotype occurred many times. The time point denotes: patch test 2, 6 weeks after DPC sensitization. Treatment noted: therapeutic diphenylcyclopropenone sensitization with weekly scalp DPC. Researchers sampled blood before each patch test went on. This receptor was taken from a woman in her thirties or forties with alopecia areata. Some clones in this sample may be carry-over from other donors' samples. This chain connects TRBV7-9 to TRBJ2-7; D perhaps matches TRBD1 (6 bases). Here the sequenced sample was whole blood, taken in connection with sensitization to the hapten diphenylcyclopropenone (DPC). CDR3 sequence (DNA): TGTGCCAGCAGTCCCGCATCCAGGGACACCTACGAGCAGTACTTC. It codes for CASSPASRDTYEQYF.